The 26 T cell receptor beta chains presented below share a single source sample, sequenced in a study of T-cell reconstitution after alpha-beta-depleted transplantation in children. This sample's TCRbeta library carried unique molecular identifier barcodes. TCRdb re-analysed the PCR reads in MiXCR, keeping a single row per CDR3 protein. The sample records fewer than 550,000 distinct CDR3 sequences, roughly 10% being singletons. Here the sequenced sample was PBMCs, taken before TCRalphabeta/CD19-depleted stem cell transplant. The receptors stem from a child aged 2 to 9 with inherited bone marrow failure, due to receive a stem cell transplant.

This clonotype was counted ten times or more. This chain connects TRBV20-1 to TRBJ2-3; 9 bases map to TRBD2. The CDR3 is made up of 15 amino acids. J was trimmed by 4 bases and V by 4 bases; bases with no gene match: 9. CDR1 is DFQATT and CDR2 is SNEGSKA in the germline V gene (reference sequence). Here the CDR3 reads CSAIVAGVIADTQYF. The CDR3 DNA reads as TGCAGTGCTATAGTAGCGGGAGTGATCGCAGATACGCAGTATTTT.

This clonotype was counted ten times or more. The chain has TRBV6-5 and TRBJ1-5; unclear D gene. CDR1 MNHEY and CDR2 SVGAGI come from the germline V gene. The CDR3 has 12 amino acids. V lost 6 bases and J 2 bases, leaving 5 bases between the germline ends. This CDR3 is CASRQRNQPQHF. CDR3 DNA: TGTGCCAGCAGGCAGCGCAATCAGCCCCAGCATTTT.

CDR3 sequence reads: CASSYSTGGGTEAFF. As DNA, the CDR3 is TGTGCCAGCAGTTACTCGACTGGGGGGGGCACTGAAGCTTTCTTT. This sequence joins TRBV6-5 and TRBJ1-1, with D possibly being TRBD1 (5 bases). The germline gives CDR1 MNHEY, CDR2 SVGAGI. The CDR3 runs to 15 residues. Trimming took off 0 bases at V and 4 bases at J, with 12 bases between the two ends.

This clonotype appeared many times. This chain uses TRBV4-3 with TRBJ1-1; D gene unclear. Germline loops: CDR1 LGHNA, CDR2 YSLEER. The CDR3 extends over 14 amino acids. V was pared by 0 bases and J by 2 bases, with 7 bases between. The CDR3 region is CASSQDNENTEAFF. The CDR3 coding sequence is TGCGCCAGCAGCCAAGATAATGAAAACACTGAAGCTTTCTTT.

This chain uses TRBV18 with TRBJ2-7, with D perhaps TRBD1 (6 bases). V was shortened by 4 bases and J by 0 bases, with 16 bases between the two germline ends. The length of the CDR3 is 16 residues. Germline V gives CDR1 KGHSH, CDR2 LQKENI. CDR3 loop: CASSLTRGSSSYEQYF. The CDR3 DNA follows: TGTGCCAGCTCACTTACTAGGGGGTCCAGCTCCTACGAGCAGTACTTC.

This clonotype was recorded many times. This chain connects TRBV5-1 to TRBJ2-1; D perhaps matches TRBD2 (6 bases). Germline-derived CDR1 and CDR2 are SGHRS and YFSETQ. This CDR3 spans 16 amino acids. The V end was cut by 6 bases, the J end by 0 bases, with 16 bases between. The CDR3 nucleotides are TGCGCCAGCACAATGGGTAGCGGCCTCTCCTACAATGAGCAGTTCTTC. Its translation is CASTMGSGLSYNEQFF.

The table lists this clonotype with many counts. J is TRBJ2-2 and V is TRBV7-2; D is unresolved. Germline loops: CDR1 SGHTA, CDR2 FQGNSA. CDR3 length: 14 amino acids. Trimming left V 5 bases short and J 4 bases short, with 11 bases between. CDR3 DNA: TGTGCCAGCAGCCCGGGTCCATTCACCGGGGAGCTGTTTTTT. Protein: CASSPGPFTGELFF.

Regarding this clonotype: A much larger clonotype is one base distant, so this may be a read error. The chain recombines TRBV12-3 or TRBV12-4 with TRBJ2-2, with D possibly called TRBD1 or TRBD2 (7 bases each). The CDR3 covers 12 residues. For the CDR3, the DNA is TGTGCCAGCAGGGGGGACAGCGGGGAGCTGATTTTT. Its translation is CASRGDSGELIF.

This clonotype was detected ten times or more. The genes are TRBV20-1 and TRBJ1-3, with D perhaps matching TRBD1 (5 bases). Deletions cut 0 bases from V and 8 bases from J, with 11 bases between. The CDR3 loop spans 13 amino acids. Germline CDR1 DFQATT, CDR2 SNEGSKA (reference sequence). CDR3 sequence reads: CSARDGASYTIYF. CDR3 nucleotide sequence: TGCAGTGCTAGAGATGGGGCGAGTTACACCATATATTTT.

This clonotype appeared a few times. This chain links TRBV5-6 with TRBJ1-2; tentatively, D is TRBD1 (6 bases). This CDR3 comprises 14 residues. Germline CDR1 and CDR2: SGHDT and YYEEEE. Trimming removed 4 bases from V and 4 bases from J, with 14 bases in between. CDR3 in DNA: TGTGCCAGCAGCGCTCAGGACAGTATCTATGGCTACACCTTC. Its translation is CASSAQDSIYGYTF.

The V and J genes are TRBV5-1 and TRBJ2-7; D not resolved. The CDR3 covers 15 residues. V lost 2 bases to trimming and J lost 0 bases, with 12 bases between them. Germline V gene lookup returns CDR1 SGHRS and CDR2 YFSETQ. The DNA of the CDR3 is TGCGCCAGCAGCTTTCTCTCGCGTCCCTCCTACGAGCAGTACTTC. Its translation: CASSFLSRPSYEQYF.

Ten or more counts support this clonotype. CDR3 sequence (DNA): TGTGCCAGCATCAATCTAGCGGGAGGCTCAACCGGGGAGCTGTTTTTT. It specifies CASINLAGGSTGELFF. This chain links TRBV7-9 with TRBJ2-2; 11 bases are a match to TRBD2. Per germline, CDR1 SEHNR and CDR2 FQNEAQ (reference sequence). V was pared by 7 bases and J by 5 bases, with 9 bases of the junction left unmatched. The CDR3 spans 16 residues.

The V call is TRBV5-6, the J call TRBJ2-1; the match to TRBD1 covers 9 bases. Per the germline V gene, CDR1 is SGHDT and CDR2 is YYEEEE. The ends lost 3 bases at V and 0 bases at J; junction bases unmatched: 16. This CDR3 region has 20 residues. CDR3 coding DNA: TGTGCCAGCAGCTGGACAGGGGCGGGAAGCGGGATTGACTCCTACAATGAGCAGTTCTTC. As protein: CASSWTGAGSGIDSYNEQFF.

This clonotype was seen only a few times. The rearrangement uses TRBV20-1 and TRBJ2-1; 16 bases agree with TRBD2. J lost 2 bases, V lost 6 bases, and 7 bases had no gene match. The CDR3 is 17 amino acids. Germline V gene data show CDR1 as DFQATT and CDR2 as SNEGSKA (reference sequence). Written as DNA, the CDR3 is TGCAGTGCACTCGGGACTAGCGGGAGGGCCGCCTACAATGAGCAGTTCTTC. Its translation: CSALGTSGRAAYNEQFF.

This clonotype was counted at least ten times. The CDR3, as DNA: TGCAGCGTTGAAGATCTCCCACCTGCGACAGATACGCAGTATTTT. This translates into CSVEDLPPATDTQYF. V is TRBV29-1 and J is TRBJ2-3; D is ambiguous. The germline V gene encodes CDR1 SQVTM and CDR2 ANQGSEA. The CDR3 extends over 15 amino acids. Between the trimmed V and J ends, which lost 0 bases and 3 bases, there was a span of 13 bases.

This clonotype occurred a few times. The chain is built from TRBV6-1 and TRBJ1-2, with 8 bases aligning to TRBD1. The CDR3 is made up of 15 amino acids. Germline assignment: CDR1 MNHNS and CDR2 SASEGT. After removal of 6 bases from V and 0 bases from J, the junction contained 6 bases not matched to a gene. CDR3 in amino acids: CASRNQGASNYGYTF. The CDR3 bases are TGTGCCAGCAGAAACCAGGGGGCCTCTAACTATGGCTACACCTTC.

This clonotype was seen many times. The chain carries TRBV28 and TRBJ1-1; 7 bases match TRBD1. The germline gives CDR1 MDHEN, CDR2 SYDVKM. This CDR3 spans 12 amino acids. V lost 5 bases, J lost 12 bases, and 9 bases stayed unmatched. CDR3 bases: TGTGCCAGCAGTACTACCGACAGGGAGACTTTCTTT. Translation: CASSTTDRETFF.

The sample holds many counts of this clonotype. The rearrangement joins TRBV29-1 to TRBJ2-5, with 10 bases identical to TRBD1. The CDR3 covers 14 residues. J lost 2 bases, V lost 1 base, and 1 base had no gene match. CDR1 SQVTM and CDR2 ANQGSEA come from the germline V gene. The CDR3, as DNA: TGCAGCGTTGAAGGGGACAGGGGACAAGAGACCCAGTACTTC. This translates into CSVEGDRGQETQYF.

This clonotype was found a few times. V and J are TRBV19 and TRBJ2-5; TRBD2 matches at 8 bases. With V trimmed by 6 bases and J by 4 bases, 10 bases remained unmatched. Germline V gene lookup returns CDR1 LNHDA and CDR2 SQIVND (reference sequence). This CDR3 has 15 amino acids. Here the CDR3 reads CASRARGGVGETQYF. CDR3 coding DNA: TGTGCCAGTAGAGCCCGGGGGGGGGTCGGAGAGACCCAGTACTTC.

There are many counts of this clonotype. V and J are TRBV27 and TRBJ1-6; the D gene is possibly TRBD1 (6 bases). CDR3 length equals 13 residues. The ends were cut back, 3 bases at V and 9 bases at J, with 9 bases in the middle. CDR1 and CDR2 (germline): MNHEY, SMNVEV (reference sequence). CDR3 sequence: CASSFLGASPLHF. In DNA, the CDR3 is TGTGCCAGCAGTTTTTTGGGGGCTTCACCCCTCCACTTT.

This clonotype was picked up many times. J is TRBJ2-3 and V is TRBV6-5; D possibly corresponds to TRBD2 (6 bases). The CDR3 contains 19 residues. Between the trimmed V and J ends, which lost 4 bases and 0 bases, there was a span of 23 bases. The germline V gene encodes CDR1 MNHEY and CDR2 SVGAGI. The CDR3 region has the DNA TGTGCCAGCAGTTCCTCGGGACTGACGCCGACCCCTAGCACAGATACGCAGTATTTT. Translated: CASSSSGLTPTPSTDTQYF.

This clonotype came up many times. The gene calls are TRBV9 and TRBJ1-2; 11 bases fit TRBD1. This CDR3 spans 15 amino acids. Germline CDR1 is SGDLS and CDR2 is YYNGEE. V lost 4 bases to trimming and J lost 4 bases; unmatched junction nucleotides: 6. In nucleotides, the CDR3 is TGTGCCAGCAGCCCTGTGGACAGGGGGCCCTATGGCTACACCTTC. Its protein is CASSPVDRGPYGYTF.

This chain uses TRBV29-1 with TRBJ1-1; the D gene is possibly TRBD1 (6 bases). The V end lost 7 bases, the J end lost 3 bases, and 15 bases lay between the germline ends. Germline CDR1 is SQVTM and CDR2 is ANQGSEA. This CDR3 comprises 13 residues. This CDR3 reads CSAGRGGDTEAFF. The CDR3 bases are TGCAGCGCCGGTAGGGGGGGGGACACTGAAGCTTTCTTT.

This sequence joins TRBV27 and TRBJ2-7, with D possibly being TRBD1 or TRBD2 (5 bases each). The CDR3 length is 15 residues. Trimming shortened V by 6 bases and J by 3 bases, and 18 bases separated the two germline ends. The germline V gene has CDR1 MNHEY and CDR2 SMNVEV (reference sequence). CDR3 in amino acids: CASSPGLGVVYEQYF. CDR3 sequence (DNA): TGTGCCAGCAGCCCCGGTTTGGGGGTAGTCTACGAGCAGTACTTC.

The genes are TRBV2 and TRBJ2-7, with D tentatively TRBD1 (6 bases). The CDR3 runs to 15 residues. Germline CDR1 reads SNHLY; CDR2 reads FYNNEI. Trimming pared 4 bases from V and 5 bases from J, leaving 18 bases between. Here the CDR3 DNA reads TGTGCCAGCAGTGCCCCACAGGGTATATTCGACGAGCAGTACTTC. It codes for CASSAPQGIFDEQYF. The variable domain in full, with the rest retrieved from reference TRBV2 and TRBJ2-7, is EPEVTQTPSHQVTQMGQEVILRCVPISNHLYFYWYRQILGQKVEFLVSFYNNEISEKSEIFDDQFSVERPDGSNFTLKIRSTKLEDSAMYFCASSAPQGIFDEQYFGPGTRLTVT.

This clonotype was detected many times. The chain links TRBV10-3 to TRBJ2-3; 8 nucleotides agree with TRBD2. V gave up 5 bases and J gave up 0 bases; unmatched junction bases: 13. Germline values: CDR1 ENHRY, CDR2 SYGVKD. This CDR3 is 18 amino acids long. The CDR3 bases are TGTGCCATCAGTCCTCCAATCGGACTAGCACCTAGCACAGATACGCAGTATTTT. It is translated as CAISPPIGLAPSTDTQYF.